This TCR beta chain was sequenced for a study of T cell changes during pregnancy in multiple sclerosis. Data came from immunoSEQ multiplex PCR; TCRdb stores just in-frame clones and leaves some out. The sample consists of tens of thousands of clones, around 90% of them appearing once. The TCR originated in a female donor with multiple sclerosis, enrolled in a pregnancy study. The sequencing used CD4+ T cells from peripheral blood mononuclear cells, collected in the third trimester of pregnancy.

CDR3 coding DNA: TGTGCTAGTGGTTTCTCAGGGGATAATGGCTACACCTTC. Translating gives CASGFSGDNGYTF. This chain uses TRBV12-5 with TRBJ1-2; maybe TRBD1 (6 bases). Deletions cut 3 bases from V and 6 bases from J, with 11 bases between. The CDR3 runs 13 residues. The V gene's germline CDR1 is LGHNT and CDR2 FRNRAP. Drawing the rest from reference TRBV12-5 and TRBJ1-2, the complete variable domain is DARVTQTPRHKVTEMGQEVTMRCQPILGHNTVFWYRQTMMQGLELLAYFRNRAPLDDSGMPKDRFSAEMPDATLATLKIQPSEPRDSAVYFCASGFSGDNGYTFGSGTRLTVV.